This paragraph covers one TCR beta chain sequence. The data are from a study of blood T cell repertoires in COVID-19. Background on the study: Researchers got acute and convalescent COVID-19 samples from the United States, Italy and Spain. T cells, B-cell-depleted T cells, or PBMCs supplied cDNA or gDNA.

The Seattle site enrolled patients during active infection and followed them longitudinally. In the source study's methods: The assay estimated nucleated cells by amplifying reference gene primers. Clones were read by immunoSEQ multiplex PCR, and TCRdb kept only the in-frame ones, dropping some. Clone size and V and J calls were adopted from that table, with D and trimming inferred from the DNA. The sample shows some 140,000 clones, approximately 80% of them seen only once. CDR1 is KGHDR, CDR2 SFDVKD, per germline. This CDR3 is built from 14 residues. Trimming left V 5 bases short and J 4 bases short, with 11 bases between.

This TCR derives from a woman aged 60-75 years with COVID-19, enrolled during active disease. Input material: peripheral blood. This chain links TRBV24-1 with TRBJ2-1, with D possibly matching TRBD2 (7 bases). The CDR3 coding sequence is TGTGCCACCAGTGGTGGGGGGGCGTACAATGAGCAGTTCTTC. This sequence encodes CATSGGGAYNEQFF.